The 9 T cell receptor beta chains below were found in one sample sequenced in a study of OX40 agonist ivuxolimab in advanced cancers. TCRdb keeps only in-frame clones here, not all; method: immunoSEQ multiplex PCR. The sample contains 55,000 to 60,000 clones, about 93% of which appear only once. The sample was CD4+ or CD8+ T cells sorted from blood, taken in a trial of the OX40 agonist ivuxolimab. The receptors originated from an adult with an advanced solid tumor such as melanoma, head and neck, liver or kidney cancer.

V and J are TRBV13 and TRBJ2-7; 7 positions agree with TRBD1. The trim removed 4 bases at V and 2 bases at J, leaving 5 bases unmatched. The V gene's germline CDR1 is PRHDT and CDR2 FYEKMQ (reference sequence). The CDR3 totals 14 residues. The CDR3 here is CASSSGQRAYEQYF. DNA for the CDR3: TGTGCCAGCAGCTCGGGACAGAGGGCCTACGAGCAGTACTTC.

This chain uses TRBV19 with TRBJ2-2, with D tentatively TRBD2 (7 bases). The germline CDR1 and CDR2 sequences are LNHDA and SQIVND (reference sequence). The germline V and J ends were trimmed by 6 bases and 2 bases, with 16 bases remaining between them. The CDR3 runs 16 residues. The CDR3 protein is CASSPSGTPNTGELFF. DNA of the CDR3: TGTGCCAGTAGCCCGAGCGGGACACCAAACACCGGGGAGCTGTTTTTT.

The chain links TRBV7-8 to TRBJ2-3; a possible D gene is TRBD1 (5 bases). Germline lookup yields CDR1 SGHVS and CDR2 FQNEAQ. V dropped 3 bases and J dropped 0 bases, with 22 bases sitting between them. This CDR3 spans 19 amino acids. CDR3: CASSFSPWMTAISTDTQYF. In DNA form, the CDR3 reads TGTGCCAGCAGCTTTAGCCCTTGGATGACAGCGATTAGCACAGATACGCAGTATTTT.

The chain joins TRBV5-1 to TRBJ2-2, with 9 nucleotides matching TRBD2. Per germline, CDR1 SGHRS and CDR2 YFSETQ. V lost 1 base to trimming and J lost 7 bases; unmatched junction nucleotides: 20. The CDR3 is 20 residues long. The CDR3 DNA is TGCGCCAGCAGCTTGTTCGCCCATCGGCTTAGCGGGAGCTCCAACGGGGAGCTGTTTTTT. This gives the protein CASSLFAHRLSGSSNGELFF.

The chain combines TRBV7-9 with TRBJ2-1, with a weak D call TRBD2 (6 bases). The ends were cut back, 1 base at V and 4 bases at J, with 14 bases in the middle. There are 16 residues in the CDR3. Germline loops: CDR1 SEHNR, CDR2 FQNEAQ (reference sequence). The CDR3 coding sequence is TGTGCCAGCAGCTTAGGAGGTGGGAGGAGGTACAATGAGCAGTTCTTC. Translation gives CASSLGGGRRYNEQFF.

In this sample, this clone turned up a few times. The chain carries TRBV4-3 and TRBJ1-1; no clear D. V lost 2 bases and J 1 base, leaving 8 bases between the germline ends. The CDR3 is 14 residues long. Germline V gives CDR1 LGHNA, CDR2 YSLEER. The chain's CDR3 is CASSQIEGNTEAFF. Written as DNA, the CDR3 is TGCGCCAGCAGCCAAATCGAGGGGAACACTGAAGCTTTCTTT.

The genes are TRBV5-1 and TRBJ2-5; D not certain. This CDR3 comprises 15 residues. Trimming pared 1 base from V and 5 bases from J, leaving 15 bases between. Germline V lookup: CDR1 SGHRS, CDR2 YFSETQ. CDR3 sequence: CASSLIEGPLETQYF. In DNA form, the CDR3 reads TGCGCCAGCAGCTTGATTGAAGGGCCTCTGGAGACCCAGTACTTC.

As for this clone: Different DNA sequences within this sample yield the same CDR3. This chain connects TRBV27 to TRBJ1-1; D uncertain. The V and J ends lost 0 bases and 4 bases respectively, with 9 bases between them. The CDR3 loop spans 14 amino acids. Germline V gene sequence: CDR1 MNHEY, CDR2 SMNVEV (reference sequence). This CDR3 is CASSLSRGGTEAFF. The CDR3 region has the DNA TGTGCCAGCAGTTTATCCCGGGGAGGCACTGAAGCTTTCTTT.

The V call is TRBV15, the J call TRBJ1-1; D is unresolved. The CDR3 is 13 residues long. V dropped 3 bases and J dropped 4 bases, with 9 bases sitting between them. Germline V gene data show CDR1 as LNHNV and CDR2 as YYDKDF (reference sequence). CDR3 nucleotide sequence: TGTGCCACCAGCAGTCTAAGAGGCACTGAAGCTTTCTTT. As protein: CATSSLRGTEAFF.